The clone carrying this T cell receptor (beta chain) appeared a few times. Per germline, CDR1 SGHAT and CDR2 FQNNGV. V shed 4 bases and J 5 bases; nucleotides not matched to a gene: 5. The CDR3 spans 15 residues. This record comes from a study of T cells after posttransplantation cyclophosphamide. The repertoire was sequenced with immunoSEQ multiplex PCR; TCRdb's copy has only in-frame clones and lacks some. The sample consists of 3,000 to 4,000 clones, 75% to 80% of them appearing once. Material for sequencing was memory CD8+ T cells sorted from blood. The V gene is TRBV11-2, the J gene TRBJ2-5; 12 bases are a match to TRBD2. This TCR came from a woman aged 55-70 years in good health, CMV-negative, and a related stem cell transplant donor. The CDR3 nucleotides are TGTGCCAGCAGCTCTCTAGCGGGAGGGGGGGAGACCCAGTACTTC. Its translation is CASSSLAGGGETQYF. Together with reference TRBV11-2 and TRBJ2-5, the CDR3 gives the full variable domain: EAGVAQSPRYKIIEKRQSVAFWCNPISGHATLYWYQQILGQGPKLLIQFQNNGVVDDSQLPKDRFSAERLKGVDSTLKIQPAKLEDSAVYLCASSSLAGGGETQYFGPGTRLLVL.